These 25 T cell receptor beta chains came from one sample sequenced in a study of cytomegalovirus exposure and HLA in healthy donors. Profiled with immunoSEQ multiplex PCR; TCRdb holds only in-frame clones, not every one. This table has 150,000 to 200,000 clones, roughly 81% appearing once. Sequencing was done on a sample of PBMCs. The receptors were gathered from a woman aged 25 to 39 in good health and CMV-seronegative.

V is TRBV5-6 and J is TRBJ2-5; 9 bases are shared with TRBD2. The CDR3 is 19 amino acids. The J segment lost 2 bases and the V segment lost 3 bases, leaving 17 bases of the junction unmatched. CDR1 and CDR2 from the germline V gene are SGHDT and YYEEEE. The CDR3 loop is CASSSWYSGGPGKQETQYF. Written as DNA, the CDR3 is TGTGCCAGCAGCTCCTGGTACAGCGGGGGGCCCGGGAAACAAGAGACCCAGTACTTC.

The chain couples TRBV28 to TRBJ1-5, with a possible D match to TRBD1 (6 bases). Germline V gene lookup returns CDR1 MDHEN and CDR2 SYDVKM. The CDR3 spans 13 residues. Trimming cost V 7 bases and J 2 bases, with 9 bases left between them. The CDR3 here is CASINRGNQPQHF. CDR3 coding DNA: TGTGCCAGCATTAACAGGGGCAATCAGCCCCAGCATTTT. The entire variable domain, with the rest obtained from reference TRBV28 and TRBJ1-5, is as follows: DVKVTQSSRYLVKRTGEKVFLECVQDMDHENMFWYRQDPGLGLRLIYFSYDVKMKEKGDIPEGYSVSREKKERFSLILESASTNQTSMYLCASINRGNQPQHFGDGTRLSIL.

This clone has more than one count but fewer than ten. The chain links TRBV9 to TRBJ1-4; tentative D call: TRBD1 (5 bases). Trimming took off 2 bases at V and 7 bases at J, with 9 bases between the two ends. CDR1 and CDR2 (germline): SGDLS, YYNGEE. The CDR3 covers 13 residues. Written as DNA, the CDR3 is TGTGCCAGCAGCGTCGGCGGGGGTGAAAAACTGTTTTTT. The encoded protein is CASSVGGGEKLFF.

This clone showed up just a few times. CDR3 in DNA: TGTGCCAGCAGCCAGTACTCGAACACCGGGGAGCTGTTTTTT. The encoded protein is CASSQYSNTGELFF. The chain couples TRBV14 to TRBJ2-2; D remains ambiguous. The V and J ends lost 3 bases and 0 bases respectively, with 5 bases between them. The CDR3 has 14 residues. Germline values: CDR1 SGHDN, CDR2 FVKESK.

The chain recombines TRBV30 with TRBJ2-7; D perhaps matches TRBD2 (5 bases). The V end was cut by 3 bases, the J end by 4 bases, with 13 bases between. Germline lookup yields CDR1 GTSNPN and CDR2 SVGIG (reference sequence). CDR3 length equals 13 residues. CDR3 in amino acids: CAWRDLPGYEQYF. The CDR3 DNA sequence: TGTGCCTGGAGAGACCTCCCGGGGTACGAGCAGTACTTC. Drawing the rest from reference TRBV30 and TRBJ2-7, the complete variable domain is SQTIHQWPATLVQPVGSPLSLECTVEGTSNPNLYWYRQAAGRGLQLLFYSVGIGQISSEVPQNLSASRPQDRQFILSSKKLLLSDSGFYLCAWRDLPGYEQYFGPGTRLTVT.

The CDR3 protein is CASSLSRGAGNTIYF. The CDR3 nucleotides are TGTGCCAGCAGCCTCAGTCGGGGGGCTGGAAACACCATATATTTT. The V call is TRBV5-4, the J call TRBJ1-3, with D possibly being TRBD1 (5 bases). V lost 4 bases, J lost 2 bases, and 13 bases lay in between. The CDR3 runs to 15 residues. Germline assignment: CDR1 SGHNT and CDR2 YYREEE (reference sequence).

The J gene is TRBJ2-3, the V gene TRBV13; 15 bases match TRBD2. The CDR3 consists of 16 residues. V lost 3 bases, J lost 4 bases, and 2 bases stayed unmatched. The germline V gene has CDR1 PRHDT and CDR2 FYEKMQ (reference sequence). CDR3 loop: CASSFRTSGGADTQYF. In DNA, the CDR3 is TGTGCCAGCAGCTTTCGGACTAGCGGGGGGGCAGATACGCAGTATTTT.

This clone came up a few times. The chain has TRBV5-1 and TRBJ2-7; perhaps TRBD2 as D (5 bases). Germline CDR1 reads SGHRS; CDR2 reads YFSETQ. The CDR3 consists of 15 residues. Trimming removed 9 bases at V and 1 base at J, with 20 bases between. CDR3: CATCRRGSLSYEQYF. DNA of the CDR3: TGCGCCACCTGTCGACGGGGAAGCCTATCCTACGAGCAGTACTTC. Full variable domain (rest looked up from reference TRBV5-1 and TRBJ2-7): KAGVTQTPRYLIKTRGQQVTLSCSPISGHRSVSWYQQTPGQGLQFLFEYFSETQRNKGNFPGRFSGRQFSNSRSEMNVSTLELGDSALYLCATCRRGSLSYEQYFGPGTRLTVT.

The chain is built from TRBV4-1 and TRBJ2-7; tentative D call: TRBD2 (5 bases). The CDR3 has 16 residues. V was trimmed by 0 bases and J by 0 bases, leaving 12 bases between them. CDR1 and CDR2 from the germline V gene are MGHRA and YSYEKL. CDR3 loop: CASSQEEGLVSYEQYF. The CDR3 DNA reads TGCGCCAGCAGCCAAGAAGAGGGTCTTGTCTCCTACGAGCAGTACTTC.

The chain has TRBV2 and TRBJ2-7; D unresolved. Trimming removed 4 bases from V and 6 bases from J, with 10 bases in between. CDR1 and CDR2 (germline): SNHLY, FYNNEI. The CDR3 contains 12 residues. In nucleotides, the CDR3 is TGTGCCAGCAGTGTAATCAGTCCCGAGCAGTACTTC. Translation gives CASSVISPEQYF.

The chain couples TRBV9 to TRBJ1-4, with D uncertain. Trimming removed 4 bases from V and 0 bases from J, with 10 bases in between. The length of the CDR3 is 15 residues. Germline V gene sequence: CDR1 SGDLS, CDR2 YYNGEE. Here the CDR3 reads CASSTQIATNEKLFF. DNA of the CDR3: TGTGCCAGCAGCACCCAGATTGCAACTAATGAAAAACTGTTTTTT.

V is TRBV28 and J is TRBJ2-1; 9 bases match TRBD2. This CDR3 is built from 16 residues. V shed 4 bases, J shed 7 bases, and the junction held 11 bases outside the gene matches. CDR1 is MDHEN, CDR2 SYDVKM, per germline. CDR3 sequence: CASSSPSGVYGNEQFF. DNA for the CDR3: TGTGCCAGCAGTTCGCCTAGCGGGGTGTATGGGAATGAGCAGTTCTTC.

This clone appeared a single time. This CDR3 reads CASSPRQGADEQYF. Here the CDR3 DNA reads TGTGCCAGCAGCCCTCGACAGGGGGCAGACGAGCAGTACTTC. The rearrangement uses TRBV9 and TRBJ2-7; 10 bases fit TRBD1. Per the germline V gene, CDR1 is SGDLS and CDR2 is YYNGEE. Losses at the gene ends were 4 bases for V and 5 bases for J; bases not matched to a gene: 6. The CDR3 consists of 14 residues. Together with reference TRBV9 and TRBJ2-7, the CDR3 gives the full variable domain: DSGVTQTPKHLITATGQRVTLRCSPRSGDLSVYWYQQSLDQGLQFLIQYYNGEERAKGNILERFSAQQFPDLHSELNLSSLELGDSALYFCASSPRQGADEQYFGPGTRLTVT.

This clone was found a few times. In nucleotides, the CDR3 is TGTGCCTGGGCACTAGCTATAGCCAAAAACATTCAGTACTTC. Translated: CAWALAIAKNIQYF. The chain recombines TRBV30 with TRBJ2-4, with a weak D call TRBD2 (6 bases). From germline, CDR1 is GTSNPN and CDR2 SVGIG (reference sequence). V dropped 5 bases and J dropped 0 bases, with 11 bases sitting between them. The CDR3 is 14 amino acids.

The V gene is TRBV19, the J gene TRBJ1-3, with 8 bases matching TRBD1. Per the germline V gene, CDR1 is LNHDA and CDR2 is SQIVND (reference sequence). The CDR3 totals 16 residues. Trimming at V came to 4 bases and at J to 4 bases, leaving 9 bases not matched to a gene. CDR3 loop: CASSRQGATIGNTIYF. CDR3 DNA sequence: TGTGCCAGTAGTAGGCAGGGGGCGACCATCGGAAACACCATATATTTT.

The chain has TRBV15 and TRBJ1-2; D unresolved. The V end lost 0 bases, the J end lost 0 bases, and 11 bases lay between the germline ends. There are 16 residues in the CDR3. The germline CDR1 and CDR2 sequences are LNHNV and YYDKDF (reference sequence). The CDR3 here is CATSRDKSRANYGYTF. The CDR3 DNA sequence: TGTGCCACCAGCAGAGATAAGAGTCGAGCTAACTATGGCTACACCTTC.

The V call is TRBV6-5, the J call TRBJ1-2, with 7 bases matching TRBD1. Germline CDR1 MNHEY, CDR2 SVGAGI. The CDR3 is 13 amino acids. V dropped 7 bases and J dropped 5; count of bases not matched to a gene: 7. This CDR3 reads CASTPDRLYGYTF. The DNA of the CDR3 is TGTGCCAGCACCCCGGACAGGCTATATGGCTACACCTTC.

The chain recombines TRBV6-1 with TRBJ2-7, with D maybe TRBD2 (5 bases). The CDR3 has 14 amino acids. The V end was cut by 7 bases, the J end by 3 bases, with 16 bases between. CDR1 and CDR2 (germline): MNHNS, SASEGT. The DNA of the CDR3 is TGTGCCAGCACCCCCGGGGTGGGGATCTACGAGCAGTACTTC. Translating it yields CASTPGVGIYEQYF.

V is TRBV10-1 and J is TRBJ1-1, with TRBD1 matching over 9 bases. Germline V CDR1 and CDR2: WNHNN, SYGVQD (reference sequence). V shed 4 bases, J shed 1 base, and the junction held 4 bases outside the gene matches. There are 15 residues in the CDR3. CDR3 nucleotide sequence: TGCGCCAGCAGTGTACCGGGACAGGGGAACACTGAAGCTTTCTTT. It encodes CASSVPGQGNTEAFF.

This clone showed up just a few times. The rearrangement joins TRBV12-5 to TRBJ2-4; possibly TRBD1 for D (5 bases). The V gene lost 4 bases and the J gene lost 6 bases, with 7 bases spanning the gap. This CDR3 spans 12 amino acids. Germline-derived CDR1 and CDR2 are LGHNT and FRNRAP. CDR3 sequence (DNA): TGTGCTAGTGGTTCAAGGGGAAACATTCAGTACTTC. Protein: CASGSRGNIQYF.

This clone has only a few counts. The chain links TRBV7-6 to TRBJ1-5, with D unresolved. CDR1 SGHVS and CDR2 FNYEAQ come from the germline V gene. The CDR3 covers 13 residues. With 4 bases removed from V and 4 bases from J, the gap between germline ends came to 8 bases. CDR3 sequence reads: CASSSERNQPQHF. As DNA, the CDR3 is TGTGCCAGCAGCTCTGAGAGGAATCAGCCCCAGCATTTT.

The chain employs TRBV5-1 and TRBJ1-2; D remains ambiguous. Trimming pared 7 bases from V and 8 bases from J, leaving 15 bases between. CDR1 SGHRS and CDR2 YFSETQ come from the germline V gene. The CDR3 is 12 residues long. For the CDR3, the DNA is TGCGCCAGCGGCACCGTCACCTCGGGCTACACCTTC. The encoded protein is CASGTVTSGYTF.

V gene TRBV18 combines with J gene TRBJ2-1; TRBD1 matches at 9 bases. The ends lost 3 bases at V and 8 bases at J; junction bases unmatched: 8. Germline V gene data show CDR1 as KGHSH and CDR2 as LQKENI. The CDR3 is 15 residues long. CDR3 sequence reads: CASSPSRDREHEQFF. CDR3 DNA: TGTGCCAGCTCACCTTCCCGGGACAGGGAACATGAGCAGTTCTTC.

The chain links TRBV30 to TRBJ1-1; maybe TRBD1 (5 bases). The CDR3 sequence is 13 residues long. V lost 1 base and J 1 base, leaving 7 bases between the germline ends. CDR1 is GTSNPN, CDR2 SVGIG, per germline (reference sequence). CDR3 coding DNA: TGTGCCTGGAGTGCTACAGGGAACACTGAAGCTTTCTTT. The encoded protein is CAWSATGNTEAFF.

The chain uses TRBV18 and TRBJ2-2, with a weak D call TRBD2 (5 bases). V was pared by 3 bases and J by 7 bases, with 9 bases between. CDR3 length: 13 residues. Germline CDR1 and CDR2: KGHSH and LQKENI. For the CDR3, the DNA is TGTGCCAGCTCACCGAGGGTGGACGGGGAGCTGTTTTTT. Protein product: CASSPRVDGELFF.